Shown below are 21 T cell receptor beta chains from a single sample sequenced in a study of blood T cell repertoires in COVID-19 (dated by TCRdb to the early 2020s). Libraries were prepared through the immunoSEQ multiplex PCR assay. TCRdb's version of the immuneACCESS table is confined to in-frame rearrangements and falls short of the full clone set. An unresolved V gene accounts for under half of the shortfall where checked; the remainder is of unknown origin. The sample has around 180,000 clones on record, more than 75% of them singletons. Clones ranked in the top ten supply around 2.6% of the sample. Sequenced: peripheral blood. The receptor source for this set is a man in his forties with active or convalescent COVID-19.

This chain uses TRBV4-2 with TRBJ2-5; 7 positions match TRBD2. The germline CDR1 and CDR2 sequences are LGHNA and YNFKEQ. The length of the CDR3 is 15 residues. V dropped 5 bases and J dropped 5; count of bases not matched to a gene: 11. The CDR3 is CASSSHRQAGETQYF. The CDR3 region has the DNA TGTGCCAGCAGCAGCCACCGGCAAGCGGGGGAGACCCAGTACTTC.

V gene TRBV5-5 combines with J gene TRBJ1-2; D unresolved. Trimming pared 4 bases from V and 1 base from J, leaving 11 bases between. In germline, CDR1 is SGHKS, CDR2 YYEKEE (reference sequence). The CDR3 consists of 14 residues. CDR3 bases: TGTGCCAGCAGCCCCGAGACATTTAACTATGGCTACACCTTC. Translated, it gives CASSPETFNYGYTF.

This rearrangement joins TRBV6-2 or TRBV6-3 to TRBJ2-2, with D maybe TRBD1 (6 bases). The CDR3 loop spans 14 amino acids. Per germline, CDR1 MNHEY and CDR2 SVGEGT. Deletions cut 6 bases from V and 9 bases from J, with 17 bases between. The CDR3 DNA sequence: TGTGCCAGCAGATACGGACAGTTCGTCCGGGAGCTGTTTTTT. Translation: CASRYGQFVRELFF.

The CDR3 loop reads CATDRGGTEAFF. The CDR3 DNA reads as TGTGCCACAGACAGGGGTGGCACTGAAGCTTTCTTT. The chain joins TRBV19 to TRBJ1-1, with TRBD1 identical over 8 bases. V lost 10 bases and J lost 4; bases outside the gene matches: 5. CDR1 is LNHDA, CDR2 SQIVND, per germline (reference sequence). This CDR3 region has 12 residues.

CDR3 DNA sequence: TGTGCCTGGAGTTATCGGCAGGTCGTTGTCTATGGCTACACCTTC. Translated: CAWSYRQVVVYGYTF. The rearrangement joins TRBV30 to TRBJ1-2; no definite D call. The length of the CDR3 is 15 residues. Germline V gives CDR1 GTSNPN, CDR2 SVGIG (reference sequence). Trimming removed 2 bases at V and 4 bases at J, with 17 bases between.

This clone came up a few times. V usage is TRBV7-2 and J usage is TRBJ1-5; a possible D gene is TRBD1 (5 bases). This CDR3 spans 13 amino acids. Per germline, CDR1 SGHTA and CDR2 FQGNSA. V gave up 2 bases and J gave up 10 bases, with 12 bases separating them. In nucleotides, the CDR3 is TGTGCCAGCAGCTTAAGTCAGGGCAGCCCCCAGCATTTT. It specifies CASSLSQGSPQHF.

CDR3 protein: CASSPGGRLDSPLHF. The CDR3 DNA sequence: TGTGCCAGCAGCCCCGGGGGGAGGTTAGATTCACCCCTCCACTTT. The rearrangement uses TRBV5-4 and TRBJ1-6; D perhaps matches TRBD1 (5 bases). The length of the CDR3 is 15 residues. V was pared by 4 bases and J by 8 bases, with 16 bases between. The germline V gene encodes CDR1 SGHNT and CDR2 YYREEE (reference sequence).

The V and J genes are TRBV4-3 and TRBJ1-6; D is unresolved. Germline values: CDR1 LGHNA, CDR2 YSLEER. This CDR3 has 18 residues. V lost 2 bases and J lost 5, with 19 bases in between. CDR3 sequence (DNA): TGCGCCAGCAGCCAAAGATACGGGGTATATGAGGATAATTCACCCCTCCACTTT. The encoded protein is CASSQRYGVYEDNSPLHF.

The gene calls are TRBV27 and TRBJ1-5, with D possibly matching TRBD1 (5 bases). The V gene's germline CDR1 is MNHEY and CDR2 SMNVEV (reference sequence). The CDR3 is 13 residues long. V was trimmed by 7 bases and J by 3 bases, leaving 10 bases between them. The CDR3 sequence is CASTAGVNQPQHF. DNA for the CDR3: TGTGCCAGCACCGCGGGGGTCAATCAGCCCCAGCATTTT.

This chain links TRBV6-5 with TRBJ1-6, with D possibly matching TRBD1 (5 bases). Trimming removed 1 base at V and 8 bases at J, with 12 bases between. The V gene's germline CDR1 is MNHEY and CDR2 SVGAGI. This CDR3 contains 15 residues. CDR3 protein: CASSYFDGGDSPLHF. CDR3 nucleotide sequence: TGTGCCAGCAGTTACTTTGACGGGGGTGATTCACCCCTCCACTTT.

The chain recombines TRBV18 with TRBJ1-1; no firm D call. The V and J ends lost 3 bases and 3 bases respectively, with 17 bases between them. The CDR3 contains 16 residues. The germline CDR1 and CDR2 sequences are KGHSH and LQKENI. CDR3 sequence: CASSPTRLIGDTEAFF. The CDR3 DNA is TGTGCCAGCTCACCTACCCGACTCATCGGAGACACTGAAGCTTTCTTT.

The J gene is TRBJ1-6, the V gene TRBV2; D is uncertain. Trimming left V 4 bases short and J 10 bases short, with 8 bases between. CDR1 and CDR2 (germline): SNHLY, FYNNEI. The CDR3 is made up of 12 amino acids. Here the CDR3 DNA reads TGTGCCAGCAGTGGCTACCGGTCACCCCTCCACTTT. Its translation: CASSGYRSPLHF. Complete variable domain (other parts from reference TRBV2 and TRBJ1-6): EPEVTQTPSHQVTQMGQEVILRCVPISNHLYFYWYRQILGQKVEFLVSFYNNEISEKSEIFDDQFSVERPDGSNFTLKIRSTKLEDSAMYFCASSGYRSPLHFGNGTRLTVT.

V usage is TRBV19 and J usage is TRBJ1-6; D is undetermined. CDR1 and CDR2 (germline): LNHDA, SQIVND (reference sequence). V lost 5 bases and J lost 0, with 14 bases in between. CDR3 length equals 17 residues. CDR3 DNA: TGTGCCAGTAGTCGCACTGCTGGGAGCTCCTATAATTCACCCCTCCACTTT. It yields the protein CASSRTAGSSYNSPLHF.

This clone is a singleton in its sample. This chain uses TRBV7-2 with TRBJ2-3, with 7 bases fitting TRBD1. With V trimmed by 3 bases and J by 5 bases, 2 bases remained unmatched. CDR3 length equals 13 residues. From germline, CDR1 is SGHTA and CDR2 FQGNSA. CDR3 sequence reads: CASSLTGRDTQYF. The CDR3 DNA reads TGTGCCAGCAGCTTGACAGGGAGAGATACGCAGTATTTT.

This rearrangement joins TRBV10-3 to TRBJ1-3, with 8 nucleotides matching TRBD1. The CDR3 totals 16 residues. Germline V CDR1 and CDR2: ENHRY, SYGVKD. V shed 7 bases and J 2 bases; nucleotides not matched to a gene: 10. The CDR3 nucleotides are TGTGCCATCACCGACCTGACAGGGGTCACTGGAAACACCATATATTTT. Translation: CAITDLTGVTGNTIYF.

V usage is TRBV5-1 and J usage is TRBJ2-1; TRBD1 aligns across 7 bases. Germline V lookup: CDR1 SGHRS, CDR2 YFSETQ. The length of the CDR3 is 16 residues. V lost 3 bases to trimming and J lost 6 bases; unmatched junction nucleotides: 12. The CDR3, as DNA: TGCGCCAGCAGCTCAATGACAGGGTCCGTGTTCAATGAGCAGTTCTTC. Translated: CASSSMTGSVFNEQFF.

The gene calls are TRBV6-5 and TRBJ1-2, with D possibly being TRBD1 (6 bases). The CDR3 length is 13 residues. Germline CDR1 reads MNHEY; CDR2 reads SVGAGI. V dropped 0 bases and J dropped 7 bases, with 9 bases sitting between them. Written as DNA, the CDR3 is TGTGCCAGCAGTTACTCGAGGGGGAGTGGCTACACCTTC. It yields the protein CASSYSRGSGYTF.

V is TRBV3-1 (or the pseudogene TRBV3-2) and J is TRBJ1-4, with D unclear. CDR1 LGHDT and CDR2 YNNKEL come from the germline V gene (reference sequence). This CDR3 region has 11 residues. Trimming removed 6 bases from V and 7 bases from J, with 6 bases in between. Here the CDR3 reads CASRRGEKLFF. The CDR3 coding sequence is TGTGCCAGCAGACGGGGTGAAAAACTGTTTTTT.

V usage is TRBV7-2 and J usage is TRBJ2-3, with TRBD2 matching over 15 bases. The germline V gene encodes CDR1 SGHTA and CDR2 FQGNSA. This CDR3 is 19 amino acids long. V lost 5 bases to trimming and J lost 6 bases; unmatched junction nucleotides: 15. CDR3 amino acids: CASSTRLGLAGGRSDTQYF. The DNA for the CDR3 is TGTGCCAGCAGCACCCGCCTCGGACTAGCGGGGGGGCGATCCGATACGCAGTATTTT.

The gene calls are TRBV11-1 and TRBJ2-1; 9 bases align to TRBD1. The CDR3 consists of 15 residues. CDR1 and CDR2 from the germline V gene are SGHAT and FQDESV (reference sequence). V shed 6 bases and J 6 bases; nucleotides not matched to a gene: 9. The chain's CDR3 is CASRATGGHPNEQFF. The DNA for the CDR3 is TGTGCCAGCAGGGCTACAGGGGGCCACCCCAATGAGCAGTTCTTC.

This clone has a single count. The rearrangement uses TRBV19 and TRBJ1-1; D is perhaps TRBD1 (6 bases). The V gene's germline CDR1 is LNHDA and CDR2 SQIVND (reference sequence). The CDR3 is 16 residues long. Trimming stripped 4 bases from V and 5 bases from J, with 20 bases between. CDR3 nucleotide sequence: TGTGCCAGTAGTAACAATTATATACAGGGTCGGACTGAAGCTTTCTTT. Protein product: CASSNNYIQGRTEAFF.